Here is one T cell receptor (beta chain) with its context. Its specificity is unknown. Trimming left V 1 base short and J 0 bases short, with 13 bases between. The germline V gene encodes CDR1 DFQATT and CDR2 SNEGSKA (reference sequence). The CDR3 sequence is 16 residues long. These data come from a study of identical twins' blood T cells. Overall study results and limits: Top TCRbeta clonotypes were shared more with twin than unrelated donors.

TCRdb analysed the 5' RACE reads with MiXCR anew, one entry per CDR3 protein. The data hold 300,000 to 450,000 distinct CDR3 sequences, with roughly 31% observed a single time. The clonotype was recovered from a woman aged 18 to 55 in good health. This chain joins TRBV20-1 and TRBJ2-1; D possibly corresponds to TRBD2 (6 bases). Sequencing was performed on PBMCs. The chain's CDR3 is CSARVASEHSYNEQFF. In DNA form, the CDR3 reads TGCAGTGCTAGAGTGGCTAGCGAGCACTCCTACAATGAGCAGTTCTTC.